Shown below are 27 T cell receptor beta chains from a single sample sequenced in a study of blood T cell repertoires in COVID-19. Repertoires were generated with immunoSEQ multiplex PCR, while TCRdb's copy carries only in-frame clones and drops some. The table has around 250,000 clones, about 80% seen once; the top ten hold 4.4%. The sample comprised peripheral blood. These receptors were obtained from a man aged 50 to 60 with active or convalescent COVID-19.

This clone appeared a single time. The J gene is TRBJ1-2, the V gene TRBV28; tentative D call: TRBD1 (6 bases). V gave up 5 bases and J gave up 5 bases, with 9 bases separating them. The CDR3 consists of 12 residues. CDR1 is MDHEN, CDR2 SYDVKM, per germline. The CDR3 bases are TGTGCCAGCAGTCGGACAGATTATGGCTACACCTTC. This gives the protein CASSRTDYGYTF.

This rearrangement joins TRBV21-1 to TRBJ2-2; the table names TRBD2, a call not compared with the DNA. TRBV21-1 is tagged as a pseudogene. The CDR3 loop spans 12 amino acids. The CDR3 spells CASEVNTGELFF. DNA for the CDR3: TGTGCCAGCGAGGTGAACACCGGGGAGCTGTTTTTT.

The CDR3 region is CAISGTGSTDTQYF. CDR3 nucleotide sequence: TGTGCCATCAGCGGTACAGGAAGCACAGATACGCAGTATTTT. V is TRBV10-3 and J is TRBJ2-3, with TRBD1 as a possible D gene (5 bases). The CDR3 is 14 residues long. The V and J ends lost 6 bases and 0 bases respectively, with 10 bases between them. Germline V gene sequence: CDR1 ENHRY, CDR2 SYGVKD.

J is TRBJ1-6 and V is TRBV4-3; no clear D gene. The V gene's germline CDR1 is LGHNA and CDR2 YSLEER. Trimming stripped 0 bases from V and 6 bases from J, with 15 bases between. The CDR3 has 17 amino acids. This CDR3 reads CASSQDLRQQPNSPLHF. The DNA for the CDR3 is TGCGCCAGCAGCCAAGATTTGAGGCAGCAACCTAATTCACCCCTCCACTTT.

As DNA, the CDR3 is TGTGCCAGCAGCTTAGGACTGATCTTAAACAATGAGCAGTTCTTC. Protein: CASSLGLILNNEQFF. The chain employs TRBV7-9 and TRBJ2-1; D unclear. The CDR3 length is 15 residues. V shed 1 base and J shed 5 bases, with 12 bases lying between them. Germline CDR1 SEHNR, CDR2 FQNEAQ (reference sequence).

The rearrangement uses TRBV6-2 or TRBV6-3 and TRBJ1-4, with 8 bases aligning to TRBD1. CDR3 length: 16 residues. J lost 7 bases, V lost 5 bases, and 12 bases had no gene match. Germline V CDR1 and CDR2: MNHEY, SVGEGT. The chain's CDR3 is CASSRHQETGGEKLFF. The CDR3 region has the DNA TGTGCCAGCAGTCGACATCAGGAAACAGGGGGTGAAAAACTGTTTTTT.

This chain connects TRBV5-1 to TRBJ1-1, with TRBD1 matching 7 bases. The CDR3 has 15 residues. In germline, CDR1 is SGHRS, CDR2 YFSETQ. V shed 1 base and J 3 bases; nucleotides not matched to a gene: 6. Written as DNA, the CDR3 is TGCGCCAGCAGCTTGCGAACAGGGACAGACACTGAAGCTTTCTTT. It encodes CASSLRTGTDTEAFF. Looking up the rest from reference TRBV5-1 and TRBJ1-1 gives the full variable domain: KAGVTQTPRYLIKTRGQQVTLSCSPISGHRSVSWYQQTPGQGLQFLFEYFSETQRNKGNFPGRFSGRQFSNSRSEMNVSTLELGDSALYLCASSLRTGTDTEAFFGQGTRLTVV.

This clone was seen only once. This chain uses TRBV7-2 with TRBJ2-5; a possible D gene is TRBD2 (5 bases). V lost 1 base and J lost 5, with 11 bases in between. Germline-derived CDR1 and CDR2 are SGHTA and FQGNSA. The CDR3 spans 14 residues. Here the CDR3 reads CASSLVGSRETQYF. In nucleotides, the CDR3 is TGTGCCAGCAGCTTAGTGGGGAGTAGGGAGACCCAGTACTTC. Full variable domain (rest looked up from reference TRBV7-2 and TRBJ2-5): GAGVSQSPSNKVTEKGKDVELRCDPISGHTALYWYRQSLGQGLEFLIYFQGNSAPDKSGLPSDRFSAERTGGSVSTLTIQRTQQEDSAVYLCASSLVGSRETQYFGPGTRLLVL.

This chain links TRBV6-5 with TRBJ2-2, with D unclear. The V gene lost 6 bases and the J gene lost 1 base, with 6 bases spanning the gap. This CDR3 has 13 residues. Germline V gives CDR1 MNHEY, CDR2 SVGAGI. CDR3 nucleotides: TGTGCCAGCAGCCGTTTGAACACCGGGGAGCTGTTTTTT. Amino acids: CASSRLNTGELFF.

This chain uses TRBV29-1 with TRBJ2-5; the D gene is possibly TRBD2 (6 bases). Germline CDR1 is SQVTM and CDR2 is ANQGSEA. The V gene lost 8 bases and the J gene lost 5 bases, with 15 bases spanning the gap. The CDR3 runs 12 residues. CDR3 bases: TGCAGCTACCGGGGGTCCGAGGAGACCCAGTACTTC. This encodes CSYRGSEETQYF.

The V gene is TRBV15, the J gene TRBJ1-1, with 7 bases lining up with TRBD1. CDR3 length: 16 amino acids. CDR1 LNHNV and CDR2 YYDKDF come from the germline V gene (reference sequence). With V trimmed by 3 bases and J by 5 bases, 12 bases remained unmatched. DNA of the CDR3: TGTGCCACCAGCAGGGAAGACAGGGTGTGGAGAACTGAAGCTTTCTTT. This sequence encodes CATSREDRVWRTEAFF.

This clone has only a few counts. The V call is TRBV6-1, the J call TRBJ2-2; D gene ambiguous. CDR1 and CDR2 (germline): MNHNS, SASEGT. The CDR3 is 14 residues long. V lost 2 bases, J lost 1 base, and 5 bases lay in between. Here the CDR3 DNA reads TGTGCCAGCAGTGAATGGCAGAACACCGGGGAGCTGTTTTTT. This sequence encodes CASSEWQNTGELFF.

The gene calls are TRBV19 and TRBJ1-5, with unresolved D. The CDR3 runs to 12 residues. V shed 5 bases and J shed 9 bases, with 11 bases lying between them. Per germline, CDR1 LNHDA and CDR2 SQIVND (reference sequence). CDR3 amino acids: CASSEPRRPQHF. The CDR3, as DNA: TGTGCCAGTAGTGAGCCCCGTAGGCCCCAGCATTTT.

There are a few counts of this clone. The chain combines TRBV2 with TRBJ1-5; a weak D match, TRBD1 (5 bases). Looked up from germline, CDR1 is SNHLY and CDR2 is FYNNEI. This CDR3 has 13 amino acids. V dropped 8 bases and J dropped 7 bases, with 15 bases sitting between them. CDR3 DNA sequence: TGTGCCAGCGCCACGACAGTACAACAGCCCCAGCATTTT. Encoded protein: CASATTVQQPQHF. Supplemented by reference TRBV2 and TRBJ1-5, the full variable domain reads EPEVTQTPSHQVTQMGQEVILRCVPISNHLYFYWYRQILGQKVEFLVSFYNNEISEKSEIFDDQFSVERPDGSNFTLKIRSTKLEDSAMYFCASATTVQQPQHFGDGTRLSIL.

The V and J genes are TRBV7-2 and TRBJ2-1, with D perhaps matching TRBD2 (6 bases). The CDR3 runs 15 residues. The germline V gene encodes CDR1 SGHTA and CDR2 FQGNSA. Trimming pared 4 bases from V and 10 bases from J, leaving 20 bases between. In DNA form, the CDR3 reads TGTGCCAGCAGCTCCGGTGGCGGGGTGTGGGGAGAGCAGTTCTTC. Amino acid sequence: CASSSGGGVWGEQFF.

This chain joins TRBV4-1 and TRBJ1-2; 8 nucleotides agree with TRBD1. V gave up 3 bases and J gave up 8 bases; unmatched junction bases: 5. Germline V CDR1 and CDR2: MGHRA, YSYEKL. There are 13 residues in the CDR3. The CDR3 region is CASSQDGDRGYTF. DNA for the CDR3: TGCGCCAGCAGCCAGGACGGGGACAGGGGCTACACCTTC.

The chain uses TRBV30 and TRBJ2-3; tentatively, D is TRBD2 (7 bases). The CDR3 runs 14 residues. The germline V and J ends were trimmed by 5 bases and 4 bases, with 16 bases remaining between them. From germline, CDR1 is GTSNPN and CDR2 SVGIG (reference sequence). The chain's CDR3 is CAWVVGGPADTQYF. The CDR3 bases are TGTGCCTGGGTGGTCGGGGGGCCAGCAGATACGCAGTATTTT. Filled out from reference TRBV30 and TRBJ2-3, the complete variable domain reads SQTIHQWPATLVQPVGSPLSLECTVEGTSNPNLYWYRQAAGRGLQLLFYSVGIGQISSEVPQNLSASRPQDRQFILSSKKLLLSDSGFYLCAWVVGGPADTQYFGPGTRLTVL.

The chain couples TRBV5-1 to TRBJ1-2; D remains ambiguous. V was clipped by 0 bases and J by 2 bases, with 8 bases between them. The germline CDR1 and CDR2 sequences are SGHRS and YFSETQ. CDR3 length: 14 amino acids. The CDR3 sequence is CASSLVSSNYGYTF. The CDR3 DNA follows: TGCGCCAGCAGCTTGGTCAGTTCCAACTATGGCTACACCTTC. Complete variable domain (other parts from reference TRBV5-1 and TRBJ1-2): KAGVTQTPRYLIKTRGQQVTLSCSPISGHRSVSWYQQTPGQGLQFLFEYFSETQRNKGNFPGRFSGRQFSNSRSEMNVSTLELGDSALYLCASSLVSSNYGYTFGSGTRLTVV.

CDR3 sequence: CAWSVQGLAGGLEQYF. The DNA of the CDR3 is TGTGCCTGGAGTGTACAGGGGCTAGCGGGAGGCCTGGAGCAGTACTTC. The rearrangement links TRBV30 to TRBJ2-7; 11 bases map to TRBD2. V was pared by 0 bases and J by 7 bases, with 11 bases of the junction left unmatched. The CDR3 loop spans 16 amino acids. Germline V CDR1 and CDR2: GTSNPN, SVGIG (reference sequence).

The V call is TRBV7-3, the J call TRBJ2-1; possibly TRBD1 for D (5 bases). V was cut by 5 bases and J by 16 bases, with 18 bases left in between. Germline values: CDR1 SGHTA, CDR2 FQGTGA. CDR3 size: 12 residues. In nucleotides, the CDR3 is TGTGCCAGCAGCGATTCCCAGGGAAATCGTTTCTTC. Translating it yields CASSDSQGNRFF.

The CDR3 reads CASRGEGGGKAFF. CDR3 bases: TGTGCCAGTAGAGGTGAAGGGGGCGGGAAAGCTTTCTTT. The chain uses TRBV19 and TRBJ1-1, with TRBD1 identical over 7 bases. This CDR3 has 13 residues. V lost 6 bases to trimming and J lost 9 bases; unmatched junction nucleotides: 10. From germline, CDR1 is LNHDA and CDR2 SQIVND (reference sequence).

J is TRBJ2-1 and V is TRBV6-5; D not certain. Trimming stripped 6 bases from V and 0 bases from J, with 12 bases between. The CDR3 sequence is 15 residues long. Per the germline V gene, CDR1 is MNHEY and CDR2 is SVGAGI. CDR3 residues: CASSATRPSYNEQFF. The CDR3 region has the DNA TGTGCCAGCAGCGCTACGCGTCCCTCCTACAATGAGCAGTTCTTC.

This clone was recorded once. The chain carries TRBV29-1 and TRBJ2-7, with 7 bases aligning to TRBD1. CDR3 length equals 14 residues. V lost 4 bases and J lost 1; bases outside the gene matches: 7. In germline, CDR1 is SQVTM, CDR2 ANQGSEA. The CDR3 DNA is TGCAGCGTTGTGAGGGGGCAAGAATCCTACGAGCAGTACTTC. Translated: CSVVRGQESYEQYF.

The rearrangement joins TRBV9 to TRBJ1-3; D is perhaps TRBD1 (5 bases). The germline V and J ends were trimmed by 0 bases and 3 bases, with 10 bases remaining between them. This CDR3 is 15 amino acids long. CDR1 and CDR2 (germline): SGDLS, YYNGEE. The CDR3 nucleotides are TGTGCCAGCAGCGTAGTTGGGGGGAATGGAAACACCATATATTTT. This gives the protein CASSVVGGNGNTIYF.

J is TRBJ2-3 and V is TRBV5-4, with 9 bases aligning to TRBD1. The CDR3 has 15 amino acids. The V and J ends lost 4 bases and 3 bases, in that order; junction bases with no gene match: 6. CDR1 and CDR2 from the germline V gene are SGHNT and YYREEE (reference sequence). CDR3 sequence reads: CASSTRQGGTDTQYF. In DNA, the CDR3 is TGTGCCAGCAGCACAAGACAGGGGGGGACAGATACGCAGTATTTT.

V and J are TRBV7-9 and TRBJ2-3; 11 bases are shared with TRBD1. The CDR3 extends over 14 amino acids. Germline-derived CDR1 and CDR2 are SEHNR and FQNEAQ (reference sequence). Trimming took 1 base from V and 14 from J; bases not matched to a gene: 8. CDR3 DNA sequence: TGTGCCAGCAGCTTAGGGACAGGGGGCCTGGTCTTGTATTTT. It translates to CASSLGTGGLVLYF.

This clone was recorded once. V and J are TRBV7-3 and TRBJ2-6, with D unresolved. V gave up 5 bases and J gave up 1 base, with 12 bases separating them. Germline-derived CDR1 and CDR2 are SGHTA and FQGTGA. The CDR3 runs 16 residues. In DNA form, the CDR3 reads TGTGCCAGCAGCCCCCAACTGATATCTGGGGCCAACGTCCTGACTTTC. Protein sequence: CASSPQLISGANVLTF.